The clone carrying this T cell receptor beta chain was counted at least ten times. Antigen specificity is unknown. This sample was taken from a study of HIV-infected children after antiretroviral therapy interruption. About the research overall: All children had CD4+ count above 500 and viral load below 50 copies/ml.

The treatment here: PENTA 11 planned treatment interruption arm or continuous ART arm. The TCR library was built from RNA with a 3' RACE protocol and unique molecular identifiers. Via MiXCR, TCRdb re-called the 3' RACE reads, giving one row per CDR3 protein. The sample includes about 15,000 distinct CDR3 sequences, around 3.7% seen only once; the top ten take approximately 5%. Trimming left V 4 bases short and J 6 bases short, with 12 bases between. Germline V lookup: CDR1 LGHNA, CDR2 YNFKEQ. There are 13 residues in the CDR3. General study results and limits: After treatment interruption started, naive CD4+ CDR3 overlap across time points dropped.

Sequenced material: CD45RA+ CD4+ T cells from PBMCs, taken from a donor given antiretroviral therapy, either interrupted or continuous. The subset here: naive CD4+ CD45RA+ CD45RO- T cells. This TCR was recovered from a child aged 2-17 years with HIV. This chain links TRBV4-2 with TRBJ1-1, with D perhaps matching TRBD1 (6 bases). CDR3: CASSPSGQPEAFF. Here the CDR3 DNA reads TGTGCCAGCAGCCCGTCCGGACAGCCTGAAGCTTTCTTT.